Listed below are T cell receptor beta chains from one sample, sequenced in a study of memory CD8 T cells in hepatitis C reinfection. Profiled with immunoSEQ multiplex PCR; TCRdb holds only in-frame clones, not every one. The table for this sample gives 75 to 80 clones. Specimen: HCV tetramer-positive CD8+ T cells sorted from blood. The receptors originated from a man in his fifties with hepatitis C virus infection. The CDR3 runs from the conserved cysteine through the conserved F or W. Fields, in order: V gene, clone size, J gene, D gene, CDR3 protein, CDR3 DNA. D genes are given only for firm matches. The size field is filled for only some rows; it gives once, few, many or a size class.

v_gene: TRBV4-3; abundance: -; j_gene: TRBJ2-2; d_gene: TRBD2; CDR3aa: CASSQEIPAGDNTGELFF; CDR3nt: TGCGCCAGCAGCCAAGAGATCCCCGCGGGAGATAACACCGGGGAGCTGTTTTTT
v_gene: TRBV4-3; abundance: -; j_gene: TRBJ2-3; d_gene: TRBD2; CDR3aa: CASSQEPTGAGGGDTQYF; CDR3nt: TGCGCCAGCAGCCAAGAGCCGACGGGGGCGGGAGGAGGAGATACGCAGTATTTT
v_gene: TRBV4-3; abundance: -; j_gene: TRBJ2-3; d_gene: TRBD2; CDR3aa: CASSQEIAAGGGDTQYF; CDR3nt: TGCGCCAGCAGCCAAGAAATAGCAGCGGGAGGAGGAGATACGCAGTATTTT
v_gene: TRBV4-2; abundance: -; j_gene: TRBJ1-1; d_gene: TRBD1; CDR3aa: CASSQEQGGVRWGEAFF; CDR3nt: TGTGCCAGCAGCCAAGAACAGGGGGGCGTCCGGTGGGGCGAAGCTTTCTTT
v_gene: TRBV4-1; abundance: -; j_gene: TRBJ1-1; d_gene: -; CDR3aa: CASSQAAGVGYPTEAFF; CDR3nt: TGCGCCAGCAGCCAAGCAGCCGGAGTCGGGTATCCCACTGAAGCTTTCTTT
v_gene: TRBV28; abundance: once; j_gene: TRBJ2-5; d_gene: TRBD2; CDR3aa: CASSLLVAGGPQETQYF; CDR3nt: TGTGCCAGCAGTTTATTAGTAGCGGGAGGGCCCCAAGAGACCCAGTACTTC
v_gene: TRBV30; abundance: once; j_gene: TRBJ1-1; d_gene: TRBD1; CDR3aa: CAHRQGADTEAFF; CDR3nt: TGTGCCCATAGACAGGGGGCGGACACTGAAGCTTTCTTT
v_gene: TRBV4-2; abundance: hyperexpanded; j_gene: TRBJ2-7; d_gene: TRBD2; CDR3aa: CASSQLLAGGSYEQYF; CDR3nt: TGTGCCAGCAGCCAACTACTAGCGGGAGGTTCCTACGAGCAGTACTTC
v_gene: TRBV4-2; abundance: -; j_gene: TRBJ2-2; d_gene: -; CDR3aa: CASSQDMGISYTGELFF; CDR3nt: TGTGCCAGCAGCCAAGATATGGGGATTTCGTACACCGGGGAGTTGTTTTTT
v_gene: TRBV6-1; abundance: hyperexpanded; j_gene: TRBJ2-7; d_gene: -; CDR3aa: CASSEVVTAFSYEQYF; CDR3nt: TGTGCCAGCAGTGAAGTAGTGACAGCCTTCTCCTACGAGCAGTACTTC
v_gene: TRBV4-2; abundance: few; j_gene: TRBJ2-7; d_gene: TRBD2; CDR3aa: CASSQETGGPWGEQYF; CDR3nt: TGTGCCAGCAGCCAAGAAACGGGAGGGCCATGGGGCGAGCAGTACTTC
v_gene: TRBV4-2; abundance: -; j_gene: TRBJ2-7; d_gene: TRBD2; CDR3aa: CASSQEAAGGPYEQYF; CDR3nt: TGTGCCAGCAGCCAAGAGGCGGCGGGAGGGCCCTACGAGCAGTACTTC
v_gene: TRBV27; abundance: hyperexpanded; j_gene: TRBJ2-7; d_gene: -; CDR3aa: CASSLGTQTYEQYF; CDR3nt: TGTGCCAGCAGTCTCGGGACTCAAACCTACGAGCAGTACTTC
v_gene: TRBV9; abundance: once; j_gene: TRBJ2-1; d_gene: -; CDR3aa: CASSINNEQFF; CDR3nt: TGTGCCAGCAGCATTAACAATGAGCAGTTCTTC
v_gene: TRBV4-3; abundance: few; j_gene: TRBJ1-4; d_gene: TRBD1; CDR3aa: CASSRPPGQGAEKLFF; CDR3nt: TGCGCCAGCAGCCGACCACCGGGACAGGGGGCGGAAAAACTGTTTTTT
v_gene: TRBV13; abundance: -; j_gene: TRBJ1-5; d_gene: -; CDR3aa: CASSFSGPNQPQHF; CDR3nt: TGTGCCAGCAGCTTCAGCGGCCCCAATCAGCCCCAGCATTTT
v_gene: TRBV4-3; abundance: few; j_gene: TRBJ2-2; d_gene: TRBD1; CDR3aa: CASSQEQGAPGELFF; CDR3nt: TGCGCCAGCAGCCAAGAGCAGGGGGCTCCCGGGGAGCTGTTTTTT
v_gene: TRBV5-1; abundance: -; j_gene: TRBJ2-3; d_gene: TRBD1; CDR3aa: CASSVPGQGITDTQYF; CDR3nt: TGCGCCAGCAGCGTTCCGGGACAGGGGATTACAGATACGCAGTATTTT
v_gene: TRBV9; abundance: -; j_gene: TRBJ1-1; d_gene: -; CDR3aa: CASSGANTEAFF; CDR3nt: TGTGCCAGCAGTGGGGCGAACACTGAAGCTTTCTTT
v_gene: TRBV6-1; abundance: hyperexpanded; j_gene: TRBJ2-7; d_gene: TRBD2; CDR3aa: CASSDPLAGGNEQYF; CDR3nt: TGTGCCAGCAGCGATCCCCTAGCGGGAGGAAATGAGCAGTACTTC
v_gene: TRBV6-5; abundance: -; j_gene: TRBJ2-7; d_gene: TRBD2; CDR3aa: CASWGGEQYF; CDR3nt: TGTGCCAGCTGGGGGGGCGAGCAGTACTTC
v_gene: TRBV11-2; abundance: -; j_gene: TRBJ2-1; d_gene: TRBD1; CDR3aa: CASSLDRQGHEQFF; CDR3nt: TGTGCCAGCAGCTTAGATCGACAGGGTCATGAGCAGTTCTTC
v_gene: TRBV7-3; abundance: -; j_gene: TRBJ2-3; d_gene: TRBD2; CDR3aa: CASSSLLAGGVRDTQYF; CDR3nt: TGTGCCAGCAGCTCCTTACTAGCGGGAGGGGTTCGAGATACGCAGTATTTT
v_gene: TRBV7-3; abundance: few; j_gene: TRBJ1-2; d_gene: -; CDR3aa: CASSLTCDRTHSVYGYTF; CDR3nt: TGTGCCAGCAGCTTAACATGTGACAGGACCCATTCTGTCTATGGCTACACCTTC
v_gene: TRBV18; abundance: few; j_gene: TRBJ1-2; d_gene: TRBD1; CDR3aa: CASSPGQGHGYTF; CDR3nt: TGTGCCAGCTCACCTGGACAGGGACATGGCTACACCTTC